The clone carrying this TCR beta chain was recorded at least ten times. CDR1 is DFQATT and CDR2 is SNEGSKA in the germline V gene (reference sequence). Trimming shortened V by 0 bases and J by 0 bases, and 10 bases separated the two germline ends. The length of the CDR3 is 15 residues. This entry is derived from a study of T cells in Graves' hyperthyroidism and ophthalmopathy. TCR beta CDR3 sequences were amplified from RNA transcripts. The HTBI set primed first-round TCR CDR3 RT-PCR. From the multiplex PCR reads, TCRdb called clonotypes with MiXCR, one entry per CDR3 protein. The table includes approximately 530,000 distinct CDR3 sequences, 20% detected once.

This sequence joins TRBV20-1 and TRBJ2-3; a possible D gene is TRBD1 (5 bases). The source of this sequence is a man aged 40-49 years with Graves' ophthalmopathy. The sequencing input was blood. The CDR3 is CSARDETVSTDTQYF. In nucleotides, the CDR3 is TGCAGTGCTAGAGATGAGACAGTCAGCACAGATACGCAGTATTTT.